This TCR beta chain is from a study of blood T cell repertoires in COVID-19. The CDR3 covers 16 residues. V lost 4 bases and J lost 5; bases outside the gene matches: 5. The germline CDR1 and CDR2 sequences are MDHEN and SYDVKM. The assay was immunoSEQ multiplex PCR, and TCRdb's table has in-frame clones only and misses some. This table has a few hundred thousand clones, more than 75% appearing once. Material for sequencing was peripheral blood. The sequence came from an elderly man with acute or convalescent COVID-19. The chain employs TRBV28 and TRBJ2-3; 14 nucleotides agree with TRBD2. The CDR3 region is CASSSTSGRVLDTQYF. The CDR3 region has the DNA TGTGCCAGCAGTTCGACTAGCGGGAGGGTCCTAGATACGCAGTATTTT. Combining the CDR3 with reference TRBV28 and TRBJ2-3 gives the whole variable domain DVKVTQSSRYLVKRTGEKVFLECVQDMDHENMFWYRQDPGLGLRLIYFSYDVKMKEKGDIPEGYSVSREKKERFSLILESASTNQTSMYLCASSSTSGRVLDTQYFGPGTRLTVL.